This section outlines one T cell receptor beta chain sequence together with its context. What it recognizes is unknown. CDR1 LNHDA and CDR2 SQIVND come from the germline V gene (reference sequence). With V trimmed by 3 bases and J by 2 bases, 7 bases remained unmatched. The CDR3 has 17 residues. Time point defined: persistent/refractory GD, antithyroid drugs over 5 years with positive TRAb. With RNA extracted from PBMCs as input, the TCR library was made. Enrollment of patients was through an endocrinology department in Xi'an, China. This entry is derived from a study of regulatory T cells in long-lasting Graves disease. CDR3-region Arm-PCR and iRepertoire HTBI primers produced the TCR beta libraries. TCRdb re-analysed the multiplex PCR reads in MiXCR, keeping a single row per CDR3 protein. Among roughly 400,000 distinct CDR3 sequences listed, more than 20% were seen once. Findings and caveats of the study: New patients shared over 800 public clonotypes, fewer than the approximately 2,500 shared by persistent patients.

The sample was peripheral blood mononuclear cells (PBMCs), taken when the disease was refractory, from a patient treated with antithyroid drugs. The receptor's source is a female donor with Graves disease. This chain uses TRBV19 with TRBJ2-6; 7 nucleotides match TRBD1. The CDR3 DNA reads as TGTGCCAGTAGTATTCTTTCCCAGGGGGCTGGGGCCAACGTCCTGACTTTC. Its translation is CASSILSQGAGANVLTF.